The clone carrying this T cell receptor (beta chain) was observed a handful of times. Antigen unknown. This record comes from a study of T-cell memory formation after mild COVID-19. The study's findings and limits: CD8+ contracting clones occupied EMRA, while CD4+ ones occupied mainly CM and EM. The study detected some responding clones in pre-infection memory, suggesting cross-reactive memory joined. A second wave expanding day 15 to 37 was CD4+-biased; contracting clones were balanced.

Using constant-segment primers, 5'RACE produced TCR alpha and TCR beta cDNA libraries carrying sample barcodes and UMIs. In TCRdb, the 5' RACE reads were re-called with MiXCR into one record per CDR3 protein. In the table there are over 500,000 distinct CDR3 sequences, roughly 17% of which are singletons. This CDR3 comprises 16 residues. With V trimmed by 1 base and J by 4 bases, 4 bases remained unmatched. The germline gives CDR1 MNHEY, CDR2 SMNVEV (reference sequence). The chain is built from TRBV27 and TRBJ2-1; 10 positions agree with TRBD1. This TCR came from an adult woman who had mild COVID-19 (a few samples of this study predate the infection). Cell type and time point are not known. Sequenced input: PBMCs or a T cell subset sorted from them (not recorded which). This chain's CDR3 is CASSLFRDRGYNEQFF. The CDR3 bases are TGTGCCAGCAGTTTATTCCGGGACAGGGGATACAATGAGCAGTTCTTC.